Shown below are 30 T cell receptor beta chains from a single sample sequenced in a study of beta chain features in type 1 diabetes. All of the isolated RNA was reverse transcribed, so expressed TCRB transcripts were sequenced. Libraries were prepared by immunoSEQ multiplex PCR; TCRdb keeps only in-frame clonotypes and omits some of them. The repertoire holds under 250,000 clones, with 11% as singletons. The sequencing sample was made of central memory CD4+ T cells from blood. The receptors were gathered from a man aged 18 to 35 in good health.

The chain employs TRBV2 and TRBJ2-7, with TRBD1 matching over 7 bases. The germline CDR1 and CDR2 sequences are SNHLY and FYNNEI. Trimming cost V 8 bases and J 3 bases; bases outside gene matches: 7. This CDR3 spans 13 amino acids. CDR3 sequence: CASVDRELYEQYF. The CDR3 nucleotides are TGTGCCAGCGTAGACAGGGAACTCTACGAGCAGTACTTC.

This clone was picked up a small number of times. The chain recombines TRBV5-1 with TRBJ2-5, with 10 positions matching TRBD1. CDR1 is SGHRS, CDR2 YFSETQ, per germline. The CDR3 has 16 residues. Unmatched junction bases numbered 11, after V lost 4 bases and J lost 5 bases. In DNA form, the CDR3 reads TGCGCCAGCAGCCCGAGCCGACAGGGGGCAGGGGAGACCCAGTACTTC. It yields the protein CASSPSRQGAGETQYF.

This clone was recorded a few times. This chain joins TRBV7-8 and TRBJ2-5; a weak D match, TRBD1 (5 bases). The CDR3 totals 14 residues. Germline V gives CDR1 SGHVS, CDR2 FQNEAQ. Trimming took off 0 bases at V and 2 bases at J, with 7 bases between the two ends. CDR3 amino acids: CASSLAGQQETQYF. The CDR3 bases are TGTGCCAGCAGCTTAGCGGGGCAACAAGAGACCCAGTACTTC.

V and J are TRBV29-1 and TRBJ2-7; 12 bases are shared with TRBD1. V lost 6 bases and J lost 6; bases outside the gene matches: 12. This CDR3 contains 15 residues. Germline CDR1 and CDR2: SQVTM and ANQGSEA. The chain's CDR3 is CSVSGTGGQGGEQYF. The CDR3, as DNA: TGCAGCGTCTCCGGGACAGGGGGCCAAGGGGGCGAGCAGTACTTC.

J is TRBJ2-6 and V is TRBV27; tentative D call: TRBD2 (5 bases). V gave up 5 bases and J gave up 1 base, with 9 bases separating them. The germline gives CDR1 MNHEY, CDR2 SMNVEV (reference sequence). The CDR3 is 15 residues long. In DNA form, the CDR3 reads TGTGCCAGCAGTCCCGGGATGTCTGGGGCCAACGTCCTGACTTTC. It yields the protein CASSPGMSGANVLTF.

V usage is TRBV13 and J usage is TRBJ2-7; 13 nucleotides line up with TRBD2. Losses at the gene ends were 0 bases for V and 3 bases for J; bases not matched to a gene: 5. CDR1 is PRHDT and CDR2 is FYEKMQ in the germline V gene (reference sequence). The CDR3 has 17 amino acids. The CDR3 sequence: CASSLGPRTSGSYEQYF. Here the CDR3 DNA reads TGTGCCAGCAGCTTAGGCCCAAGGACTAGCGGGAGCTACGAGCAGTACTTC.

This clone has just a few counts. This chain uses TRBV6-5 with TRBJ2-3; D is uncertain. CDR1 is MNHEY and CDR2 is SVGAGI in the germline V gene. There are 14 residues in the CDR3. V lost 2 bases and J lost 3, with 9 bases in between. The CDR3 region is CASSYMVATDTQYF. CDR3 sequence (DNA): TGTGCCAGCAGTTACATGGTGGCAACAGATACGCAGTATTTT.

This clone occurred a few times. This chain uses TRBV29-1 with TRBJ2-3, with no clear D. CDR3 length equals 14 residues. V gave up 1 base and J gave up 5 bases, with 13 bases separating them. Looked up from germline, CDR1 is SQVTM and CDR2 is ANQGSEA. CDR3 sequence reads: CSVEVPLLQDTQYF. The CDR3 region has the DNA TGCAGCGTTGAAGTCCCACTACTGCAAGATACGCAGTATTTT.

This clone was seen more than once but under ten times. Other DNA sequences in the sample encode the same CDR3. The CDR3 region is CSVEIGGGNQPQHF. CDR3 nucleotides: TGCAGCGTTGAAATCGGGGGCGGGAATCAGCCCCAGCATTTT. This chain uses TRBV29-1 with TRBJ1-5, with TRBD1 as a possible D gene (6 bases). The V end lost 2 bases, the J end lost 4 bases, and 12 bases lay between the germline ends. From germline, CDR1 is SQVTM and CDR2 ANQGSEA. There are 14 residues in the CDR3.

This clone came up a few times. The chain employs TRBV28 and TRBJ2-7; TRBD1 matches 9 bases. V gave up 4 bases and J gave up 4 bases; unmatched junction bases: 8. CDR1 and CDR2 from the germline V gene are MDHEN and SYDVKM. This CDR3 spans 15 amino acids. In nucleotides, the CDR3 is TGTGCCAGCAGTTCTCCCGGGACAGGGAGTTACGAGCAGTACTTC. It is translated as CASSSPGTGSYEQYF.

The rearrangement uses TRBV5-4 and TRBJ1-2; 9 nucleotides agree with TRBD1. Trimming cost V 2 bases and J 5 bases; bases outside gene matches: 4. The CDR3 is made up of 14 amino acids. From germline, CDR1 is SGHNT and CDR2 YYREEE (reference sequence). The CDR3 DNA sequence: TGTGCCAGCAGCTTCCTGGACAGGGGATATGGCTACACCTTC. It specifies CASSFLDRGYGYTF.

This clone came up many times. The V call is TRBV7-6, the J call TRBJ2-3; D gene ambiguous. Germline V gene sequence: CDR1 SGHVS, CDR2 FNYEAQ. This CDR3 spans 13 amino acids. The germline V and J ends were trimmed by 2 bases and 2 bases, with 5 bases remaining between them. CDR3 DNA: TGTGCCAGCAGCTTACGAAACACAGATACGCAGTATTTT. Translation gives CASSLRNTDTQYF.

The V gene is TRBV18, the J gene TRBJ2-3; the D is unclear. Germline CDR1 reads KGHSH; CDR2 reads LQKENI. V lost 0 bases and J lost 6, with 7 bases in between. The CDR3 has 13 residues. This CDR3 is CASSPPGKDTQYF. The CDR3 DNA is TGTGCCAGCTCACCACCGGGAAAGGATACGCAGTATTTT. Together with reference TRBV18 and TRBJ2-3, the CDR3 gives the full variable domain: NAGVMQNPRHLVRRRGQEARLRCSPMKGHSHVYWYRQLPEEGLKFMVYLQKENIIDESGMPKERFSAEFPKEGPSILRIQQVVRGDSAAYFCASSPPGKDTQYFGPGTRLTVL.

The rearrangement links TRBV25-1 to TRBJ1-1; TRBD1 is a possible D gene (5 bases). Germline lookup yields CDR1 MGHDK and CDR2 SYGVNS. The CDR3 sequence is 13 residues long. V lost 3 bases and J lost 10, with 15 bases in between. CDR3 nucleotide sequence: TGTGCCAGCAGTGAGGGGGGTTTAGGGGTAGCTTTCTTT. It translates to CASSEGGLGVAFF.

The J gene is TRBJ2-1, the V gene TRBV5-4; 15 nucleotides agree with TRBD2. This CDR3 is built from 16 residues. After removal of 4 bases from V and 4 bases from J, the junction contained 3 bases not matched to a gene. Germline V lookup: CDR1 SGHNT, CDR2 YYREEE (reference sequence). The CDR3 DNA follows: TGTGCCAGCAGCCGGACTAGCGGGAGGGGGTACAATGAGCAGTTCTTC. Amino acid sequence: CASSRTSGRGYNEQFF.

Regarding this clone: A much larger clone sits a single nucleotide away, making a read error possible. Other DNA sequences within the sample encode an identical CDR3. The V gene is TRBV12-5, the J gene TRBJ2-3; 10 nucleotides align to TRBD1. CDR1 is LGHNT and CDR2 is FRNRAP in the germline V gene. This CDR3 has 15 amino acids. This CDR3 is CASGLGQGSTDTQYF. The DNA for the CDR3 is TGTGCTAGTGGATTGGGACAGGGGAGCACAGATACGCAGTATTTT.

In its sample, this clone was seen a few times. This chain joins TRBV2 and TRBJ1-3, with a weak D call TRBD1 (6 bases). From germline, CDR1 is SNHLY and CDR2 FYNNEI. Trimming took off 4 bases at V and 0 bases at J, with 13 bases between the two ends. The CDR3 runs 16 residues. DNA for the CDR3: TGTGCCAGCAGTGCGCTCCAGGGGACCTCTGGAAACACCATATATTTT. It translates to CASSALQGTSGNTIYF.

V usage is TRBV2 and J usage is TRBJ1-1; D is undetermined. Germline values: CDR1 SNHLY, CDR2 FYNNEI. Deletions cut 3 bases from V and 5 bases from J, with 13 bases between. This CDR3 is built from 14 residues. In DNA, the CDR3 is TGTGCCAGCAGTGATTACGTTCCGGGTACTGAAGCTTTCTTT. Protein product: CASSDYVPGTEAFF.

The table lists this clone with many counts. The chain employs TRBV9 and TRBJ2-1, with 8 bases aligning to TRBD1. This CDR3 comprises 16 residues. V lost 2 bases and J lost 1; bases outside the gene matches: 5. Germline values: CDR1 SGDLS, CDR2 YYNGEE. CDR3 sequence (DNA): TGTGCCAGCAGCGTTTGGACAGGGACTTCCTACAATGAGCAGTTCTTC. Protein: CASSVWTGTSYNEQFF.

The rearrangement uses TRBV9 and TRBJ2-3; 7 bases line up with TRBD2. The V gene's germline CDR1 is SGDLS and CDR2 YYNGEE. This CDR3 comprises 16 residues. V shed 3 bases and J 6 bases; nucleotides not matched to a gene: 13. Here the CDR3 DNA reads TGTGCCAGCAGCGCGTTACTAGCGTCAAAAGGCGATACGCAGTATTTT. Encoded protein: CASSALLASKGDTQYF.

This clone was found a few times. V usage is TRBV7-9 and J usage is TRBJ2-7; 9 nucleotides match TRBD1. Losses at the gene ends were 1 base for V and 3 bases for J; bases not matched to a gene: 4. This CDR3 comprises 15 residues. In germline, CDR1 is SEHNR, CDR2 FQNEAQ (reference sequence). Here the CDR3 DNA reads TGTGCCAGCAGCTTAGGAGGGACAGGGATCTACGAGCAGTACTTC. Protein: CASSLGGTGIYEQYF.

This clone appeared a few times. The rearrangement uses TRBV14 and TRBJ2-7, with D unresolved. CDR1 and CDR2 (germline): SGHDN, FVKESK. This CDR3 has 13 residues. V lost 2 bases to trimming and J lost 3 bases, with 8 bases between them. DNA for the CDR3: TGTGCCAGCAGCCAATTCCTGGGCTACGAGCAGTACTTC. Amino acids: CASSQFLGYEQYF.

CDR3 sequence reads: CAWSVPDSYGYTF. The CDR3 DNA reads TGTGCCTGGAGTGTCCCGGACAGCTATGGCTACACCTTC. The rearrangement joins TRBV30 to TRBJ1-2; TRBD1 is a possible D gene (6 bases). There are 13 residues in the CDR3. Germline V gives CDR1 GTSNPN, CDR2 SVGIG (reference sequence). The V end was cut by 0 bases, the J end by 4 bases, with 9 bases between.

This clone was seen only a few times. The chain joins TRBV6-1 to TRBJ2-2; D unresolved. Germline loops: CDR1 MNHNS, CDR2 SASEGT. Trimming cost V 2 bases and J 1 base, with 8 bases left between them. There are 15 residues in the CDR3. The CDR3 coding sequence is TGTGCCAGCAGTGAAAGGCAGCAGAACACCGGGGAGCTGTTTTTT. It specifies CASSERQQNTGELFF.

This clone was seen more than once but under ten times. The chain has TRBV25-1 and TRBJ1-2, with D perhaps matching TRBD1 (6 bases). The CDR3 contains 16 residues. V was cut by 2 bases and J by 5 bases, with 18 bases left in between. Germline V gene data show CDR1 as MGHDK and CDR2 as SYGVNS. The CDR3 region is CASSEPGARWRYGYTF. The CDR3 DNA reads TGTGCCAGCAGTGAACCAGGGGCCCGGTGGAGATATGGCTACACCTTC.

The chain employs TRBV11-2 and TRBJ2-7; unclear D gene. Germline CDR1 is SGHAT and CDR2 is FQNNGV. The CDR3 length is 14 residues. Trimming took off 0 bases at V and 4 bases at J, with 10 bases between the two ends. The CDR3 DNA follows: TGTGCCAGCAGCTTAGACGCCACGCTTTACGAGCAGTACTTC. This encodes CASSLDATLYEQYF. The full variable domain, completed using reference TRBV11-2 and TRBJ2-7, is EAGVAQSPRYKIIEKRQSVAFWCNPISGHATLYWYQQILGQGPKLLIQFQNNGVVDDSQLPKDRFSAERLKGVDSTLKIQPAKLEDSAVYLCASSLDATLYEQYFGPGTRLTVT.

This chain joins TRBV2 and TRBJ1-5; perhaps TRBD1 as D (6 bases). Per germline, CDR1 SNHLY and CDR2 FYNNEI. This CDR3 is 14 amino acids long. V was clipped by 6 bases and J by 6 bases, with 15 bases between them. CDR3 residues: CASSLAGAIQPQHF. The CDR3 nucleotides read TGTGCCAGCAGCCTAGCGGGGGCGATTCAGCCCCAGCATTTT.

This clone was counted between two and nine times. This chain connects TRBV20-1 to TRBJ2-5, with D unresolved. The germline V gene encodes CDR1 DFQATT and CDR2 SNEGSKA (reference sequence). This CDR3 comprises 10 residues. V was shortened by 5 bases and J by 4 bases, with 5 bases between the two germline ends. DNA for the CDR3: TGCAGTGCTTATATAGAGACCCAGTACTTC. Amino acid sequence: CSAYIETQYF.

This clone was seen many times. Different DNA sequences within this sample yield the same CDR3. The chain is built from TRBV5-1 and TRBJ2-1; D is perhaps TRBD2 (5 bases). CDR3 size: 16 residues. The V and J ends lost 6 bases and 0 bases respectively, with 16 bases between them. Looked up from germline, CDR1 is SGHRS and CDR2 is YFSETQ. This CDR3 is CASNIGRGSSYNEQFF. DNA for the CDR3: TGCGCCAGCAACATTGGACGTGGGAGCTCCTACAATGAGCAGTTCTTC.

This clone was observed at least ten times. Other DNA variants within this sample encode the same CDR3. J is TRBJ2-1 and V is TRBV18, with 10 bases lining up with TRBD2. Germline values: CDR1 KGHSH, CDR2 LQKENI. V lost 2 bases to trimming and J lost 7 bases; unmatched junction nucleotides: 5. The CDR3 extends over 15 amino acids. The CDR3 loop is CASSPSLAGVNEQFF. The CDR3 nucleotides are TGTGCCAGCTCACCAAGCCTAGCGGGAGTAAATGAGCAGTTCTTC.